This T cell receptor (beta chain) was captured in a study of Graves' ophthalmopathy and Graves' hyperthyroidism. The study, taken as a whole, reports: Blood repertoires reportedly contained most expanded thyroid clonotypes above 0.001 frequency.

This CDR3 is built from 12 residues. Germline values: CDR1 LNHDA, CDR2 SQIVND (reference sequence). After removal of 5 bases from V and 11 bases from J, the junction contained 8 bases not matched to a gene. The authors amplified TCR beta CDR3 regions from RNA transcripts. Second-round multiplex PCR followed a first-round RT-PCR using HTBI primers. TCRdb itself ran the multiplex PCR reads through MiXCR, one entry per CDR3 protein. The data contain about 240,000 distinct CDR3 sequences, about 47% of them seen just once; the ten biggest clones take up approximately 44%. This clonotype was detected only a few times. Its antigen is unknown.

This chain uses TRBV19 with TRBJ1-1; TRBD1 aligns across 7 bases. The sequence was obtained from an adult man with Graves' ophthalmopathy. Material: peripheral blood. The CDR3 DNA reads TGTGCCAGTAGTCTACCCACAGGGGAGGCTTTCTTT. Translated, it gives CASSLPTGEAFF.